This is a list of T cell receptor beta chains from one sample in a study of regulatory T cells in long-lasting Graves disease. TCRdb fed the multiplex PCR reads into MiXCR, producing one record per CDR3 protein. The sample yields 200,000 to 250,000 distinct CDR3 sequences, less than 20% seen once. These data are also associated with another study on T cells in Graves' hyperthyroidism and ophthalmopathy.

The source was peripheral blood mononuclear cells (PBMCs), collected at new diagnosis, from a patient treated with antithyroid drugs. These receptors all stem from a woman aged 25 to 45 with Graves disease. Both conserved end residues are part of each CDR3. The D gene is left open where the match is weak. The size entry is marked missing in some rows and otherwise reads once, few, many or a size class.

D,size,J,V,CDR3,DNA
-,-,TRBJ1-1,TRBV4-1,CASSQGWGSHEAFF,TGCGCCAGCAGCCAAGGCTGGGGGAGCCATGAAGCTTTCTTT
-,many,TRBJ1-1,TRBV20-1,CSAWSVDTEAFF,TGCAGTGCTTGGTCCGTGGACACTGAAGCTTTCTTT
TRBD2,many,TRBJ2-1,TRBV24-1,CATSDWGREGSYNEQFF,TGTGCCACCAGTGATTGGGGGCGGGAGGGCTCCTACAATGAGCAGTTCTTC
-,many,TRBJ2-2,TRBV29-1,CSVVRGANTGELFF,TGCAGCGTTGTGAGGGGGGCGAACACCGGGGAGCTGTTTTTT
-,many,TRBJ2-1,TRBV3-1,CASSQDPSINEQFF,TGTGCCAGCAGCCAAGACCCGTCTATCAATGAGCAGTTCTTC
TRBD1,many,TRBJ1-5,TRBV27,CASSPGQGSNQPQHF,TGTGCCAGCAGCCCAGGACAGGGTAGCAATCAGCCCCAGCATTTT
-,many,TRBJ1-3,TRBV29-1,CSVEPLESGNTIYF,TGCAGCGTTGAACCCCTGGAATCTGGAAACACCATATATTTT
TRBD2,once,TRBJ2-2,TRBV6-2/TRBV6-3,CASSYSGGLIGELFF,TGTGCCAGCAGTTACTCCGGGGGGTTAATCGGGGAGCTGTTTTTT
-,many,TRBJ1-1,TRBV7-2,CASSLRAGPMNTEAFF,TGTGCCAGCAGCTTGAGGGCAGGGCCCATGAACACTGAAGCTTTCTTT
-,many,TRBJ1-6,TRBV14,CASSPRGGLNSPLHF,TGTGCCAGCAGCCCAAGGGGAGGGTTAAATTCACCCCTCCACTTT
-,many,TRBJ1-1,TRBV19,CASSSPRTQNTEAFF,TGTGCCAGTAGTTCTCCCCGGACTCAGAACACTGAAGCTTTCTTT
TRBD1,many,TRBJ1-1,TRBV9,CASSVVEGATEAFF,TGTGCCAGCAGCGTAGTAGAGGGGGCGACTGAAGCTTTCTTT
-,many,TRBJ1-4,TRBV2,CASHPQVGTEEKLFF,TGTGCCAGCCACCCTCAGGTGGGCACTGAAGAAAAACTGTTTTTT
-,many,TRBJ1-1,TRBV7-2,CASSLLGEGFGTEAFF,TGTGCCAGCAGCCTCCTGGGGGAGGGATTTGGCACTGAAGCTTTCTTT
TRBD1,many,TRBJ1-5,TRBV28,CASSPDRGHQPQHF,TGTGCCAGCAGCCCGGACAGGGGGCATCAGCCCCAGCATTTT
TRBD1,few,TRBJ1-2,TRBV10-1,CASSERPGQDSYGYTF,TGCGCCAGCAGTGAGAGACCGGGACAGGACTCCTATGGCTACACCTTC
TRBD2,-,TRBJ2-7,TRBV28,CASSLTGTSSEQYF,TGTGCCAGCAGTCTAACCGGGACTAGTTCCGAGCAGTACTTC
-,many,TRBJ1-5,TRBV6-5,CASSYSWAGNQPQHF,TGTGCCAGCAGTTACTCCTGGGCGGGGAATCAGCCCCAGCATTTT
TRBD1,many,TRBJ2-5,TRBV6-5,CASSWGQGVETQYF,TGTGCCAGCAGTTGGGGACAGGGGGTGGAGACCCAGTACTTC
-,many,TRBJ2-5,TRBV15,CATSTDRKETQYF,TGTGCCACCAGCACCGACAGAAAAGAGACCCAGTACTTC
-,many,TRBJ1-6,TRBV11-2,CASSLVRAGASPLHF,TGTGCCAGCAGCTTAGTCCGGGCCGGGGCTTCACCCCTCCACTTT
-,few,TRBJ2-4,TRBV19,CASSMGLTAAKNIQYF,TGTGCCAGTAGTATGGGCTTGACGGCAGCCAAAAACATTCAGTACTTC
-,many,TRBJ2-6,TRBV6-5,CASSYSQGKAGANVLTF,TGTGCCAGCAGTTACTCTCAGGGGAAAGCCGGGGCCAACGTCCTGACTTTC
-,few,TRBJ2-3,TRBV18,CASAVESGRADTQYF,TGTGCCAGCGCCGTGGAATCCGGACGGGCAGATACGCAGTATTTT
-,-,TRBJ2-7,TRBV12-3/TRBV12-4,CASSKTDGTYEQYF,TGTGCCAGCAGCAAAACGGACGGGACCTACGAGCAGTACTTC
-,-,TRBJ1-3,TRBV25-1,CASRGSGNTIYF,TGTGCCAGCAGGGGTAGCGGAAACACCATATATTTT
TRBD1,many,TRBJ1-2,TRBV12-3/TRBV12-4,CASSLDRSSGYTF,TGTGCCAGCAGTTTGGACAGGAGCAGTGGCTACACCTTC
TRBD2,many,TRBJ2-1,TRBV3-1,CASSPLGLSVNRQFF,TGTGCCAGCAGCCCCTTGGGACTATCCGTCAACCGGCAGTTCTTC
TRBD1,-,TRBJ2-1,TRBV11-2,CASSQGPGQGDGEQFF,TGTGCCAGCAGCCAAGGACCGGGACAGGGGGACGGTGAGCAGTTCTTC
TRBD1,-,TRBJ1-1,TRBV7-2,CASSPMTGPTEAFF,TGTGCCAGCAGCCCGATGACAGGGCCGACTGAAGCTTTCTTT
TRBD1,-,TRBJ1-4,TRBV19,CASSRTGRNEKLFF,TGTGCCAGTAGTAGGACAGGCCGTAATGAAAAACTGTTTTTT
-,many,TRBJ1-2,TRBV29-1,CSVEGSPMSYTF,TGCAGCGTGGAGGGCAGTCCTATGAGCTACACCTTC
-,many,TRBJ1-4,TRBV11-2,CAGSFGGGVSIEKLFF,TGTGCCGGCAGCTTTGGAGGGGGGGTGTCGATCGAAAAACTGTTTTTT
TRBD1,-,TRBJ1-2,TRBV2,CASSGQGGHYGYTF,TGTGCCAGCAGCGGACAGGGGGGGCACTATGGCTACACCTTC
TRBD1,many,TRBJ2-4,TRBV2,CASSVGGLAKNIQYF,TGTGCCAGCAGTGTAGGGGGCCTAGCCAAAAACATTCAGTACTTC
-,few,TRBJ1-5,TRBV6-5,CASSYSSQGDQPQHF,TGTGCCAGCAGTTACTCATCACAGGGCGATCAGCCCCAGCATTTT
-,many,TRBJ1-5,TRBV10-3,CANLPDRLAWMPQHF,TGTGCCAACTTACCCGACAGGCTGGCTTGGATGCCCCAGCATTTT
-,few,TRBJ2-3,TRBV19,CASSTGTLKSTDTQYF,TGTGCCAGTAGCACCGGGACTCTCAAGAGCACAGATACGCAGTATTTT
-,many,TRBJ1-5,TRBV20-1,CSATDNSNQPQHF,TGCAGTGCTACCGACAATAGCAATCAGCCCCAGCATTTT
-,few,TRBJ2-7,TRBV30,CAWSANVEQYF,TGTGCCTGGAGCGCTAACGTGGAGCAGTACTTC
TRBD2,-,TRBJ2-1,TRBV12-3/TRBV12-4,CASSSLTSGMNEQFF,TGTGCCAGCAGTTCGCTCACTAGCGGGATGAATGAGCAGTTCTTC
TRBD2,-,TRBJ2-5,TRBV12-3/TRBV12-4,CASSSTPGTSGRPETQYF,TGTGCCAGCAGTTCGACGCCCGGGACTAGCGGGAGACCAGAGACCCAGTACTTC
-,-,TRBJ1-5,TRBV7-2,CASSRLGYINQPQHF,TGTGCCAGCAGCCGCCTAGGATATATCAATCAGCCCCAGCATTTT
-,-,TRBJ2-7,TRBV4-1,CASSQESASLYEQYF,TGCGCCAGCAGCCAAGAGTCGGCTTCCTTGTACGAGCAGTACTTC
TRBD2,-,TRBJ2-7,TRBV3-1,CASSRKRPGLGLGEQYF,TGTGCCAGCAGCCGAAAGCGACCGGGACTAGGGTTGGGTGAGCAGTACTTC
-,many,TRBJ2-1,TRBV20-1,CSAREGARDEQFF,TGCAGTGCTAGAGAGGGGGCCAGGGATGAGCAGTTCTTC
-,-,TRBJ1-1,TRBV20-1,CSARDGNTEAFF,TGCAGTGCTAGAGATGGAAACACTGAAGCTTTCTTT
-,many,TRBJ1-5,TRBV6-1,CASRPGHLSNQPQHF,TGTGCCAGCAGACCCGGACATCTAAGCAATCAGCCCCAGCATTTT
TRBD1,many,TRBJ1-1,TRBV7-9,CASSLVTGAPPEAFF,TGTGCCAGCAGCTTAGTGACAGGGGCGCCCCCTGAAGCTTTCTTT